Presented here are 30 T cell receptor beta chains from one specimen sequenced in a study of blood T cell repertoires in COVID-19. Generated by immunoSEQ multiplex PCR, the TCRdb table keeps only in-frame clones and is missing some. The data hold about 18,000 clones, with 90% to 95% observed a single time. The sequenced material came from peripheral blood. The receptors were gathered from a human donor in a cohort sampled during active COVID-19.

The chain employs TRBV2 and TRBJ2-7; tentative D call: TRBD1 (7 bases). This CDR3 has 13 amino acids. V lost 6 bases, J lost 2 bases, and 11 bases lay in between. From germline, CDR1 is SNHLY and CDR2 FYNNEI. CDR3 nucleotides: TGTGCCAGCAGGGTCAGGGGGGCCTACGAGCAGTACTTC. It encodes CASRVRGAYEQYF.

This chain joins TRBV5-1 and TRBJ2-2; D might be TRBD2 (5 bases). Trimming took off 4 bases at V and 4 bases at J, with 17 bases between the two ends. This CDR3 comprises 16 residues. Germline CDR1 reads SGHRS; CDR2 reads YFSETQ. CDR3 amino acids: CASSVTAGNPTGELFF. CDR3 bases: TGCGCCAGCAGCGTAACAGCCGGGAACCCCACCGGGGAGCTGTTTTTT.

The chain combines TRBV27 with TRBJ2-7; the D is unclear. V lost 7 bases and J lost 4, with 23 bases in between. CDR1 is MNHEY and CDR2 is SMNVEV in the germline V gene (reference sequence). This CDR3 comprises 16 residues. The CDR3 coding sequence is TGTGCCAGCAACACACGCATGACTTCTCGAAAATACGAGCAGTACTTC. Its translation: CASNTRMTSRKYEQYF.

The V and J genes are TRBV20-1 and TRBJ2-1; 7 bases fit TRBD1. The CDR3 extends over 14 amino acids. After removal of 3 bases from V and 0 bases from J, the junction contained 2 bases not matched to a gene. Per germline, CDR1 DFQATT and CDR2 SNEGSKA (reference sequence). The DNA for the CDR3 is TGCAGTGCTAGTGGACAGGACTCCTACAATGAGCAGTTCTTC. It translates to CSASGQDSYNEQFF.

This clone was counted a single time. This sequence joins TRBV5-1 and TRBJ2-7; possibly TRBD1 for D (6 bases). With 4 bases removed from V and 0 bases from J, the gap between germline ends came to 11 bases. The CDR3 sequence is 14 residues long. The V gene's germline CDR1 is SGHRS and CDR2 YFSETQ. The DNA of the CDR3 is TGCGCCAGCAGCGCACAGGGTAGCTCCTACGAGCAGTACTTC. Residues: CASSAQGSSYEQYF.

The V and J genes are TRBV9 and TRBJ2-7, with TRBD1 matching 12 bases. The V and J ends lost 2 bases and 8 bases, in that order; junction bases with no gene match: 8. The CDR3 extends over 15 amino acids. The germline V gene has CDR1 SGDLS and CDR2 YYNGEE. CDR3 nucleotide sequence: TGTGCCAGCAGCGTTGCAGGGACAGGGGGCGACAAGCAGTACTTC. Translating it yields CASSVAGTGGDKQYF.

J is TRBJ2-3 and V is TRBV29-1; 7 positions match TRBD1. Germline V gene lookup returns CDR1 SQVTM and CDR2 ANQGSEA. The V and J ends lost 7 bases and 6 bases, in that order; junction bases with no gene match: 13. The CDR3 is 14 amino acids. The CDR3: CSGKQGTAWDTQYF. CDR3 bases: TGCAGCGGAAAACAGGGGACCGCTTGGGATACGCAGTATTTT.

V gene TRBV14 combines with J gene TRBJ2-5; 9 bases match TRBD1. The V segment lost 2 bases and the J segment 5 bases; nucleotides outside the gene matches: 6. The CDR3 is 15 residues long. In germline, CDR1 is SGHDN, CDR2 FVKESK. The CDR3 nucleotides read TGTGCCAGCAGCCAACTTGGGACAGGGAGGGAGACCCAGTACTTC. Encoded protein: CASSQLGTGRETQYF.

This clone occurred a few times. The gene calls are TRBV19 and TRBJ2-7, with TRBD1 identical over 7 bases. The CDR3 sequence is 14 residues long. Germline V CDR1 and CDR2: LNHDA, SQIVND (reference sequence). V was clipped by 3 bases and J by 3 bases; unmatched bases: 5. For the CDR3, the DNA is TGTGCCAGTAGTATGGACAGGTGGGACTACGAGCAGTACTTC. The encoded protein is CASSMDRWDYEQYF.

V is TRBV29-1 and J is TRBJ2-1, with 8 bases lining up with TRBD2. V dropped 8 bases and J dropped 6; count of bases not matched to a gene: 6. The CDR3 is 12 amino acids. From germline, CDR1 is SQVTM and CDR2 ANQGSEA. CDR3 amino acids: CSRAGASNEQFF. The CDR3 coding sequence is TGCAGCCGAGCGGGAGCATCCAATGAGCAGTTCTTC.

The rearrangement joins TRBV5-1 to TRBJ2-7, with TRBD2 identical over 8 bases. The germline V gene has CDR1 SGHRS and CDR2 YFSETQ. The CDR3 loop spans 16 amino acids. Trimming at V came to 4 bases and at J to 3 bases, leaving 12 bases not matched to a gene. CDR3 protein: CASSREGRGGSYEQYF. The DNA of the CDR3 is TGCGCCAGCAGCCGGGAGGGGCGGGGAGGGAGCTACGAGCAGTACTTC.

This sequence joins TRBV3-1 (or the pseudogene TRBV3-2) and TRBJ2-1; possibly TRBD2 for D (7 bases). V shed 1 base and J shed 2 bases, with 12 bases lying between them. This CDR3 region has 16 residues. Germline V gene data show CDR1 as LGHDT and CDR2 as YNNKEL (reference sequence). CDR3: CASSQGGGGPYNEQFF. CDR3 DNA: TGTGCCAGCAGCCAAGGAGGGGGGGGGCCCTACAATGAGCAGTTCTTC.

The chain employs TRBV4-2 and TRBJ1-1; TRBD1 matches at 9 bases. This CDR3 region has 15 residues. Trimming removed 2 bases from V and 6 bases from J; junction bases left unmatched: 7. CDR1 is LGHNA, CDR2 YNFKEQ, per germline. Here the CDR3 DNA reads TGTGCCAGCAGCCAAAGTGGGACAGGGTCCGCTGAAGCTTTCTTT. Its protein is CASSQSGTGSAEAFF.

The gene calls are TRBV5-6 and TRBJ2-1, with TRBD2 identical over 11 bases. There are 18 residues in the CDR3. CDR1 and CDR2 from the germline V gene are SGHDT and YYEEEE. V lost 0 bases, J lost 0 bases, and 5 bases stayed unmatched. The CDR3: CASSLGLAGKSSYNEQFF. The CDR3 coding sequence is TGTGCCAGCAGCTTGGGACTAGCGGGGAAGAGCTCCTACAATGAGCAGTTCTTC.

This clone has only a few counts. This sequence joins TRBV5-4 and TRBJ1-4; D gene unclear. There are 12 residues in the CDR3. CDR1 SGHNT and CDR2 YYREEE come from the germline V gene (reference sequence). The ends were cut back, 3 bases at V and 8 bases at J, with 8 bases in the middle. The CDR3 coding sequence is TGTGCCAGCAGCTGGCGAGGGGAAAAACTGTTTTTT. This translates into CASSWRGEKLFF.

The chain has TRBV3-1 (or the pseudogene TRBV3-2) and TRBJ1-5; D gene ambiguous. V was trimmed by 1 base and J by 0 bases, leaving 7 bases between them. This CDR3 is 15 amino acids long. The germline gives CDR1 LGHDT, CDR2 YNNKEL (reference sequence). The CDR3, as DNA: TGTGCCAGCAGCCAAGCGGGGATTAGCAATCAGCCCCAGCATTTT. It yields the protein CASSQAGISNQPQHF.

The chain employs TRBV6-5 and TRBJ2-1; 7 bases are shared with TRBD2. V gave up 2 bases and J gave up 9 bases; unmatched junction bases: 13. The CDR3 totals 16 residues. Germline V gene lookup returns CDR1 MNHEY and CDR2 SVGAGI. CDR3 DNA sequence: TGTGCCAGCAGTTACGGACACCAGACTAGCACGGGTGAGCAGTTCTTC. Its protein is CASSYGHQTSTGEQFF.

J is TRBJ2-5 and V is TRBV11-2; maybe TRBD2 (6 bases). Trimming left V 1 base short and J 5 bases short, with 14 bases between. The germline V gene has CDR1 SGHAT and CDR2 FQNNGV. This CDR3 spans 15 amino acids. CDR3: CASSLVSGARETQYF. The CDR3 nucleotides read TGTGCCAGCAGCTTAGTTTCGGGAGCCAGGGAGACCCAGTACTTC.

V gene TRBV14 combines with J gene TRBJ2-7; D not certain. V was shortened by 1 base and J by 3 bases, with 10 bases between the two germline ends. Per the germline V gene, CDR1 is SGHDN and CDR2 is FVKESK. This CDR3 has 14 residues. The CDR3 nucleotides read TGTGCCAGCAGCCAAGTCCAGAGCGTCTACGAGCAGTACTTC. Translating gives CASSQVQSVYEQYF.

The CDR3 sequence is CASRLQGANYEQYF. Here the CDR3 DNA reads TGTGCCAGCAGATTACAGGGGGCTAACTACGAGCAGTACTTC. The rearrangement uses TRBV2 and TRBJ2-7, with 9 bases matching TRBD1. The CDR3 extends over 14 amino acids. The V gene end was trimmed by 6 bases and the J gene end by 3 bases; junction bases not matched to a gene: 6. Germline V CDR1 and CDR2: SNHLY, FYNNEI.

This chain uses TRBV11-1 with TRBJ2-7; 10 nucleotides agree with TRBD1. The V gene's germline CDR1 is SGHAT and CDR2 FQDESV (reference sequence). Unmatched junction bases numbered 9, after V lost 5 bases and J lost 5 bases. The CDR3 is made up of 15 amino acids. In DNA form, the CDR3 reads TGTGCCAGCAGCCCCGGACAGGGGGGGATCCACGAGCAGTACTTC. Protein: CASSPGQGGIHEQYF.

This sequence joins TRBV6-5 and TRBJ2-1, with 8 bases fitting TRBD1. After removal of 6 bases from V and 15 bases from J, the junction contained 13 bases not matched to a gene. The CDR3 is 13 residues long. Germline CDR1 MNHEY, CDR2 SVGAGI. As DNA, the CDR3 is TGTGCCAGCAGCCCCACCCGGGACAGGTTAAGGTTCTTC. This encodes CASSPTRDRLRFF.

The chain's CDR3 is CASSLGVGKLSYEQYF. The CDR3 coding sequence is TGTGCCAGCAGCTTAGGGGTCGGGAAGCTCTCCTACGAGCAGTACTTC. V is TRBV7-2 and J is TRBJ2-7; tentative D call: TRBD2 (5 bases). V lost 1 base, J lost 0 bases, and 13 bases lay in between. The CDR3 runs to 16 residues. Germline V gene data show CDR1 as SGHTA and CDR2 as FQGNSA.

The rearrangement uses TRBV28 and TRBJ2-3; D not resolved. The CDR3 consists of 14 residues. The V and J ends lost 2 bases and 4 bases respectively, with 10 bases between them. Germline lookup yields CDR1 MDHEN and CDR2 SYDVKM. The CDR3 sequence: CASSLPPRADTQYF. DNA for the CDR3: TGTGCCAGCAGTTTACCCCCCCGGGCAGATACGCAGTATTTT.

V usage is TRBV11-3 and J usage is TRBJ2-5; D possibly corresponds to TRBD2 (6 bases). Germline values: CDR1 SGHNT, CDR2 YENEEA. This CDR3 contains 12 residues. Deletions cut 3 bases from V and 7 bases from J, with 9 bases between. The DNA of the CDR3 is TGTGCCAGCAGCTTGGTGGAGGGGACCCAGTACTTC. It codes for CASSLVEGTQYF.

This clone was found once. This rearrangement joins TRBV5-1 to TRBJ2-1; 13 positions match TRBD2. The trim removed 1 base at V and 7 bases at J, leaving 2 bases unmatched. The CDR3 covers 15 residues. Germline V gene sequence: CDR1 SGHRS, CDR2 YFSETQ. The CDR3 bases are TGCGCCAGCAGCTTGACTAGCGGGAGGGGGAATGAGCAGTTCTTC. Translating gives CASSLTSGRGNEQFF.

The chain links TRBV30 to TRBJ1-4, with a possible D match to TRBD1 (6 bases). This CDR3 contains 12 residues. Germline-derived CDR1 and CDR2 are GTSNPN and SVGIG (reference sequence). The CDR3 sequence is CAHQGFNEKLFF. CDR3 bases: TGTGCGCATCAGGGGTTTAATGAAAAACTGTTTTTT.

This rearrangement joins TRBV10-1 to TRBJ2-7; D possibly corresponds to TRBD2 (6 bases). The CDR3 runs to 14 residues. CDR1 is WNHNN, CDR2 SYGVQD, per germline (reference sequence). V lost 5 bases and J lost 0, with 11 bases in between. The CDR3 here is CASSRSGSSYEQYF. CDR3 nucleotide sequence: TGCGCCAGCAGTCGAAGCGGGTCCTCCTACGAGCAGTACTTC.

V usage is TRBV7-9 and J usage is TRBJ2-1; 7 bases are shared with TRBD2. This CDR3 contains 12 residues. Losses at the gene ends were 7 bases for V and 5 bases for J; bases not matched to a gene: 2. Looked up from germline, CDR1 is SEHNR and CDR2 is FQNEAQ (reference sequence). The CDR3 protein is CASNGGDNEQFF. The DNA of the CDR3 is TGTGCCAGCAATGGGGGGGACAATGAGCAGTTCTTC.

The rearrangement uses TRBV6-4 and TRBJ2-1, with TRBD2 identical over 8 bases. The germline V gene has CDR1 MRHNA and CDR2 SNTAGT. V trimming: 2 bases; J trimming: 7 bases; junction bases outside the gene matches: 4. The CDR3 runs to 14 residues. CDR3 in DNA: TGTGCCAGCAGTGACGCGGGGGGTGGAAATGAGCAGTTCTTC. It translates to CASSDAGGGNEQFF.